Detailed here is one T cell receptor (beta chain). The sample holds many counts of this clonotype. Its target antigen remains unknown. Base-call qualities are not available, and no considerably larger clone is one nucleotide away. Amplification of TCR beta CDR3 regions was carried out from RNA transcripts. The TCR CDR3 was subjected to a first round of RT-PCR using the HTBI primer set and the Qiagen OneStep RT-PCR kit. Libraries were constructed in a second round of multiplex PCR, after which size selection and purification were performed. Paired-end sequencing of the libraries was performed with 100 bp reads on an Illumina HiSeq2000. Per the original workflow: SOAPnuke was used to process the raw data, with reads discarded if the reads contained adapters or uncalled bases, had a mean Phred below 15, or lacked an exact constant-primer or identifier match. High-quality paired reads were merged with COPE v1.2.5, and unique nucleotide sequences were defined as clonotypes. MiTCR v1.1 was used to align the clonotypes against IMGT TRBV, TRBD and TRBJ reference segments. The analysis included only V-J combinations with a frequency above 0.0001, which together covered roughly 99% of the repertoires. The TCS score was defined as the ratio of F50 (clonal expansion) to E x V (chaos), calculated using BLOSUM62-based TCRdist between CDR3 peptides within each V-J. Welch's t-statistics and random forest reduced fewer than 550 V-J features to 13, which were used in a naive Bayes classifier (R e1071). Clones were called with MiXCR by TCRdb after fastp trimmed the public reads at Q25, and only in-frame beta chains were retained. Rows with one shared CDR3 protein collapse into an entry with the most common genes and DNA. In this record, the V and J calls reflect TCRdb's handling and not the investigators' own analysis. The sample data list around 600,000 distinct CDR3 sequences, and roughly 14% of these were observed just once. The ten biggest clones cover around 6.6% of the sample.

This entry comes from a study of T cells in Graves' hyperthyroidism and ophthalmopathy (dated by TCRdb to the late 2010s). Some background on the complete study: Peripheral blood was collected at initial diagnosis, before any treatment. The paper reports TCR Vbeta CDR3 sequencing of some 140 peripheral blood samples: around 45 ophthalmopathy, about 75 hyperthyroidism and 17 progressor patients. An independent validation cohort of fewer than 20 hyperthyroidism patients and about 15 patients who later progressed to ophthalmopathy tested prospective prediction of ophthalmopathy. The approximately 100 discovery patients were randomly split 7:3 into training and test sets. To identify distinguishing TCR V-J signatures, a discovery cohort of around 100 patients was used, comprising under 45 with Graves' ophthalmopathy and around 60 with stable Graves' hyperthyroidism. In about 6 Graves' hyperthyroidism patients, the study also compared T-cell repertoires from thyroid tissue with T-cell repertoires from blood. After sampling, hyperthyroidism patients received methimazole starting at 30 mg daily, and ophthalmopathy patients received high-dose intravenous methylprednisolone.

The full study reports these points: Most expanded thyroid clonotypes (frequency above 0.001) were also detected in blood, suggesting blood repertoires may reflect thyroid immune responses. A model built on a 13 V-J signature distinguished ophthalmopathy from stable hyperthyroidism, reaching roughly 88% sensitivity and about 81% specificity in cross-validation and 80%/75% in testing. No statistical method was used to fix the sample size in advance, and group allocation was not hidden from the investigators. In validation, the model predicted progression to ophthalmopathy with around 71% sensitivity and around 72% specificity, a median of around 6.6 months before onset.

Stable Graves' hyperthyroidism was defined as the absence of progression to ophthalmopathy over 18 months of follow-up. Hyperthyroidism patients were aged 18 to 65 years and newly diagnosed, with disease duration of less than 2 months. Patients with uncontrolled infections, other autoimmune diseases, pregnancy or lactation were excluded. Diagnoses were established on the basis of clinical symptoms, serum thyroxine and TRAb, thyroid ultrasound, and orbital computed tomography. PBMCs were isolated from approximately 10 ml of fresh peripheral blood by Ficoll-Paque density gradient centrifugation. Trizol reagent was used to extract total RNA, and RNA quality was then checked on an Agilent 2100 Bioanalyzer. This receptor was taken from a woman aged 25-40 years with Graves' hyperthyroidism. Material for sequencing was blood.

In nucleotides, the sequence is TGCAGCGTGACAGGATCCGGAAACACCATATATTTT. This yields the protein CSVTGSGNTIYF. The chain joins TRBV29-1 to TRBJ1-3; TRBD1 is perhaps the D gene, given 6 matching bases. V is clipped by 6 bases and J by 4 bases, and the sequence between their germline boundaries is 10 bases long. Inclusive of the bounding cysteine and phenylalanine, the CDR3 is 12 residues long. Just the 36-base CDR3 DNA is kept, in frame starting at base 1. The germline V gene supplies CDR1 SQVTM and CDR2 ANQGSEA.